This is a list of T cell receptor beta chains from one sample in a study of shared clonotypes between healthy human individuals. The repertoire was sequenced with immunoSEQ multiplex PCR; TCRdb's copy has only in-frame clones and lacks some. The sample includes 2,500,000 or so clones, around 90% seen only once; the top ten take around 0.4%. Sequenced material: naive CD4+ T cells from PBMCs. All receptors come from a man between 18 and 29 years old in good health. Some clones in this sample may be carry-over from other donors' samples. The CDR3 runs from the conserved cysteine through the conserved F or W. Size tells how often a clone was seen (once, few, many) or the class of an expanded clone, and some rows leave it out.

clone_size j_call v_call cdr3_aa
- TRBJ1-2 TRBV5-1 CASSLDSGSYGYTF
- TRBJ2-1 TRBV11-3 CASSSRDNEQFF
- TRBJ2-2 TRBV19 CASRGTSVNTGELFF
- TRBJ1-2 TRBV9 CASSPRGDRGDYGYTF
- TRBJ2-3 TRBV9 CASSVAGGSGSADTQYF
- TRBJ2-7 TRBV2 CASTQGDYEQYF
- TRBJ2-3 TRBV5-6 CASSLPQGASTDTQYF
- TRBJ1-1 TRBV18 CASVTDLNTEAFF
- TRBJ2-1 TRBV28 CASNSRGRPYNEQFF
- TRBJ2-1 TRBV7-2 CASSPRWGGVSYNEQFF
- TRBJ1-4 TRBV5-4 CASSLGTGREKLFF
- TRBJ1-5 TRBV19 CASIQGQGRNQPQHF
few TRBJ1-1 TRBV2 CASRDTVNTEAFF